One and the same sample provided the 18 T cell receptor beta chains below, sequenced in a study of blood T cell repertoires in COVID-19. The protocol was immunoSEQ multiplex PCR, while the TCRdb copy is restricted to in-frame clones and leaves out a portion. This table holds roughly 58,000 clones, about 66% found once. The sequenced material came from PBMCs or T cells enriched from blood (not recorded which). The receptors come from an older woman who had been exposed to COVID-19.

The chain employs TRBV10-3 and TRBJ2-1; 8 bases match TRBD2. Germline CDR1 is ENHRY and CDR2 is SYGVKD. V trimming: 5 bases; J trimming: 2 bases; junction bases outside the gene matches: 2. CDR3 length: 14 amino acids. The CDR3 sequence is CAISTSGTYNEQFF. The CDR3 nucleotides are TGTGCCATCAGTACTAGCGGTACCTACAATGAGCAGTTCTTC.

This chain connects TRBV19 to TRBJ1-4; D ambiguous. Trimming pared 6 bases from V and 8 bases from J, leaving 13 bases between. Germline values: CDR1 LNHDA, CDR2 SQIVND (reference sequence). The CDR3 runs 13 residues. The CDR3 region has the DNA TGTGCCAGTAGCCCAACGGACTGGGAAAAACTGTTTTTT. The encoded protein is CASSPTDWEKLFF.

The J gene is TRBJ1-5, the V gene TRBV30, with D uncertain. The ends were cut back, 2 bases at V and 4 bases at J, with 9 bases in the middle. This CDR3 is built from 13 residues. CDR1 is GTSNPN, CDR2 SVGIG, per germline (reference sequence). The CDR3 region is CAWSSGQNQPQHF. CDR3 nucleotide sequence: TGTGCCTGGAGTTCTGGGCAGAATCAGCCCCAGCATTTT. The full variable domain, in which reference TRBV30 and TRBJ1-5 provide the parts outside the CDR3, is SQTIHQWPATLVQPVGSPLSLECTVEGTSNPNLYWYRQAAGRGLQLLFYSVGIGQISSEVPQNLSASRPQDRQFILSSKKLLLSDSGFYLCAWSSGQNQPQHFGDGTRLSIL.

The chain recombines TRBV28 with TRBJ2-3, with TRBD2 matching 8 bases. J was trimmed by 3 bases and V by 4 bases; bases with no gene match: 3. Germline V CDR1 and CDR2: MDHEN, SYDVKM. There are 14 residues in the CDR3. CDR3 sequence (DNA): TGTGCCAGCAGTTCCGGACTAGCTACAGATACGCAGTATTTT. Its translation: CASSSGLATDTQYF.

This clone was detected once. The J gene is TRBJ1-1, the V gene TRBV2, with a tentative D call TRBD1 (6 bases). The ends were cut back, 7 bases at V and 6 bases at J, with 18 bases in the middle. The CDR3 has 14 residues. Germline CDR1 SNHLY, CDR2 FYNNEI. This chain's CDR3 is CASTAGQGRAEAFF. The CDR3 nucleotides are TGTGCCAGCACTGCCGGCCAGGGGAGAGCTGAAGCTTTCTTT.

A note on this clone: Other DNA sequences from this sample encode an identical CDR3 as well. The rearrangement links TRBV19 to TRBJ2-7; D gene uncertain. The germline CDR1 and CDR2 sequences are LNHDA and SQIVND (reference sequence). The ends were cut back, 5 bases at V and 2 bases at J, with 13 bases in the middle. The CDR3 contains 14 residues. CDR3 loop: CASSPGTVTYEQYF. The CDR3 bases are TGTGCCAGTAGTCCGGGTACCGTTACCTACGAGCAGTACTTC.

This chain joins TRBV10-2 and TRBJ1-2, with D maybe TRBD1 (6 bases). V was trimmed by 2 bases and J by 9 bases, leaving 13 bases between them. CDR1 is WSHSY, CDR2 SAAADI, per germline. This CDR3 spans 13 amino acids. CDR3 region: CASSERSGDRYTF. DNA for the CDR3: TGCGCCAGCAGTGAGAGGTCAGGGGATCGCTACACCTTC.

This chain joins TRBV28 and TRBJ2-1; 12 bases match TRBD2. Germline V lookup: CDR1 MDHEN, CDR2 SYDVKM. CDR3 length: 15 amino acids. V lost 5 bases, J lost 4 bases, and 3 bases stayed unmatched. The CDR3 region is CASSRTSGTYNEQFF. The CDR3 nucleotides are TGTGCCAGCAGTCGGACTAGCGGGACTTACAATGAGCAGTTCTTC.

V usage is TRBV6-5 and J usage is TRBJ1-1, with a tentative D call TRBD1 (5 bases). V was pared by 3 bases and J by 4 bases, with 12 bases between. The CDR3 is 14 amino acids. Germline V lookup: CDR1 MNHEY, CDR2 SVGAGI. The CDR3 protein is CASSYGGRGTEAFF. In DNA, the CDR3 is TGTGCCAGCAGTTATGGGGGGAGGGGCACTGAAGCTTTCTTT.

The chain links TRBV30 to TRBJ2-6, with 7 bases fitting TRBD1. The germline gives CDR1 GTSNPN, CDR2 SVGIG (reference sequence). The CDR3 is 16 amino acids. V shed 0 bases and J 4 bases; nucleotides not matched to a gene: 6. CDR3 nucleotide sequence: TGTGCCTGGAGTGTACGAGGGGGCGGAGGGGCCAACGTCCTGACTTTC. Protein sequence: CAWSVRGGGGANVLTF.

V and J are TRBV7-2 and TRBJ2-1; 14 nucleotides agree with TRBD2. V gave up 5 bases and J gave up 4 bases; unmatched junction bases: 7. Germline assignment: CDR1 SGHTA and CDR2 FQGNSA. This CDR3 spans 17 amino acids. The CDR3 loop reads CASSPRTSGGLYNEQFF. The DNA for the CDR3 is TGTGCCAGCAGCCCACGGACTAGCGGGGGGTTATACAATGAGCAGTTCTTC.

The V and J genes are TRBV29-1 and TRBJ2-1, with TRBD1 identical over 8 bases. The germline V gene has CDR1 SQVTM and CDR2 ANQGSEA. The V segment lost 1 base and the J segment 6 bases; nucleotides outside the gene matches: 5. The CDR3 is made up of 14 amino acids. CDR3 in DNA: TGCAGCGTTGAAGCGGACAGGGTGGGCAATGAGCAGTTCTTC. This sequence encodes CSVEADRVGNEQFF.

This clone came up once. The chain couples TRBV25-1 to TRBJ1-1; D is undetermined. There are 17 residues in the CDR3. Per germline, CDR1 MGHDK and CDR2 SYGVNS. V was shortened by 3 bases and J by 0 bases, with 17 bases between the two germline ends. CDR3 sequence: CASSDPGYPEMNTEAFF. DNA of the CDR3: TGTGCCAGCAGTGACCCCGGTTATCCCGAAATGAACACTGAAGCTTTCTTT.

This clone was counted between two and nine times. This sequence joins TRBV15 and TRBJ2-2; possibly TRBD1 for D (6 bases). The V gene's germline CDR1 is LNHNV and CDR2 YYDKDF (reference sequence). V lost 8 bases, J lost 8 bases, and 15 bases lay in between. The CDR3 is 13 residues long. CDR3 coding DNA: TGTGCCACCGGAGTACAGGGTCCGGGGGAGCTGTTTTTT. Its translation is CATGVQGPGELFF.

The chain couples TRBV6-5 to TRBJ1-1; no reliable D call. Germline V lookup: CDR1 MNHEY, CDR2 SVGAGI. Trimming pared 6 bases from V and 0 bases from J, leaving 8 bases between. CDR3 length: 13 residues. For the CDR3, the DNA is TGTGCCAGCAGGGAGGATATGAACACTGAAGCTTTCTTT. Translation: CASREDMNTEAFF.

V and J are TRBV14 and TRBJ1-6; no definite D call. Germline-derived CDR1 and CDR2 are SGHDN and FVKESK. The V gene lost 0 bases and the J gene lost 7 bases, with 10 bases spanning the gap. This CDR3 is built from 15 residues. CDR3 region: CASSQDRGWNSPLHF. The CDR3 region has the DNA TGTGCCAGCAGCCAAGATCGGGGTTGGAATTCACCCCTCCACTTT.

This clone was counted once. This rearrangement joins TRBV27 to TRBJ1-5, with 7 nucleotides matching TRBD1. Losses at the gene ends were 5 bases for V and 7 bases for J; bases not matched to a gene: 14. The CDR3 sequence is 16 residues long. In germline, CDR1 is MNHEY, CDR2 SMNVEV (reference sequence). CDR3 amino acids: CASSPQVRGIGQPQHF. The CDR3, as DNA: TGTGCCAGCAGTCCTCAAGTCAGGGGGATTGGACAGCCCCAGCATTTT.

V gene TRBV25-1 combines with J gene TRBJ2-3; possibly TRBD2 for D (6 bases). Germline V CDR1 and CDR2: MGHDK, SYGVNS. V lost 7 bases and J lost 0, with 11 bases in between. The CDR3 totals 14 residues. The CDR3 DNA is TGTGCCAGCACCCACAGCGGGAGCACAGATACGCAGTATTTT. Protein: CASTHSGSTDTQYF.